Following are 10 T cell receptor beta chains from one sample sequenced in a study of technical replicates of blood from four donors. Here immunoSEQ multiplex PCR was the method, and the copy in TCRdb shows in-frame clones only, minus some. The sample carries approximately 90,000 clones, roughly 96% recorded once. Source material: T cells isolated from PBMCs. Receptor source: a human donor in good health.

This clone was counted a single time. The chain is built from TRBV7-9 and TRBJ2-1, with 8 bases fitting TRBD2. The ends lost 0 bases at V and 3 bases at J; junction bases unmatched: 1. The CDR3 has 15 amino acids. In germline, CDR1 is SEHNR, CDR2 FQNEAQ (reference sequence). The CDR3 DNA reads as TGTGCCAGCAGCTTAGCTAGCGGGGTCTACAATGAGCAGTTCTTC. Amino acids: CASSLASGVYNEQFF. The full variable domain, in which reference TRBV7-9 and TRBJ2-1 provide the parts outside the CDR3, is DTGVSQNPRHKITKRGQNVTFRCDPISEHNRLYWYRQTLGQGPEFLTYFQNEAQLEKSRLLSDRFSAERPKGSFSTLEIQRTEQGDSAMYLCASSLASGVYNEQFFGPGTRLTVL.

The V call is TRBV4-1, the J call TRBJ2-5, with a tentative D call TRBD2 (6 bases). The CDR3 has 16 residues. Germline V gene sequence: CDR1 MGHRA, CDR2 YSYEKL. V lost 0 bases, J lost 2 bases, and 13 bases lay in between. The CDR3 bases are TGCGCCAGCAGCCAAGAAAGATACAGCGGGCAAGAGACCCAGTACTTC. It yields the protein CASSQERYSGQETQYF.

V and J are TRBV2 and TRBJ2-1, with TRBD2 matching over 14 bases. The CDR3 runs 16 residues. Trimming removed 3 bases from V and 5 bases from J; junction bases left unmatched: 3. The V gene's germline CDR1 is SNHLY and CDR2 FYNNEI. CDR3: CASSETSGRGDNEQFF. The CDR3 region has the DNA TGTGCCAGCAGTGAGACTAGCGGGAGGGGGGACAATGAGCAGTTCTTC.

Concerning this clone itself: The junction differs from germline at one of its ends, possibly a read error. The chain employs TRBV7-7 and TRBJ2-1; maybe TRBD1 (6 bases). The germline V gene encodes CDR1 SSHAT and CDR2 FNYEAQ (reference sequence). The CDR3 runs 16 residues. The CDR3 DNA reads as TGTGCTAGCACCCGAGACAGGTCAAGCTCCTACAATGAGCAGTTCTTC. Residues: CASTRDRSSSYNEQFF.

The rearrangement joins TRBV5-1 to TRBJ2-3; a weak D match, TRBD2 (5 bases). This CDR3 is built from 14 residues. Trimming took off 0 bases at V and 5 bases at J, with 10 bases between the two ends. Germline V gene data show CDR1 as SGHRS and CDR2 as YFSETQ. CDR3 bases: TGCGCCAGCAGCTTGGAAGGGAGACAAGATACGCAGTATTTT. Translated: CASSLEGRQDTQYF.

The CDR3 reads CASSSPTLGIAKNIQYF. The CDR3 coding sequence is TGTGCCAGCAGTTCCCCTACCCTCGGGATAGCCAAAAACATTCAGTACTTC. V is TRBV28 and J is TRBJ2-4; tentative D call: TRBD2 (5 bases). The V and J ends lost 4 bases and 0 bases respectively, with 16 bases between them. The CDR3 is 17 residues long. Per the germline V gene, CDR1 is MDHEN and CDR2 is SYDVKM.

For the CDR3, the DNA is TGCGCCAGCAGTTCGGGGATGAACACAGATACGCAGTATTTT. Residues: CASSSGMNTDTQYF. V is TRBV10-2 and J is TRBJ2-3, with a weak D call TRBD2 (5 bases). The V gene's germline CDR1 is WSHSY and CDR2 SAAADI. The CDR3 extends over 14 amino acids. V lost 5 bases and J lost 2, with 11 bases in between.

CDR3 sequence: CASSFGQGSYEQYF. CDR3 bases: TGTGCCAGTTCGTTCGGACAGGGATCCTACGAGCAGTACTTC. This sequence joins TRBV19 and TRBJ2-7; 8 nucleotides align to TRBD1. The CDR3 extends over 14 amino acids. Germline trimming cut 8 bases from V and 1 base from J; bases unmatched to any gene: 7. Per germline, CDR1 LNHDA and CDR2 SQIVND (reference sequence).

The CDR3 DNA sequence: TGTGCCAGTAGTATAGGACGGGGGAACACTGAAGCTTTCTTT. Translated, it gives CASSIGRGNTEAFF. The chain employs TRBV19 and TRBJ1-1; D is uncertain. Germline V gene data show CDR1 as LNHDA and CDR2 as SQIVND (reference sequence). This CDR3 region has 14 residues. The V gene lost 1 base and the J gene lost 1 base, with 7 bases spanning the gap.

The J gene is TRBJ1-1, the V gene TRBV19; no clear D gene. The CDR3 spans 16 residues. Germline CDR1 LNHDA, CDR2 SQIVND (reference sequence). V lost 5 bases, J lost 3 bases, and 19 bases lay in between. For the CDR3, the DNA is TGTGCCAGTAGTCCTCAACATACCTCTTCGTACACTGAAGCTTTCTTT. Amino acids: CASSPQHTSSYTEAFF.